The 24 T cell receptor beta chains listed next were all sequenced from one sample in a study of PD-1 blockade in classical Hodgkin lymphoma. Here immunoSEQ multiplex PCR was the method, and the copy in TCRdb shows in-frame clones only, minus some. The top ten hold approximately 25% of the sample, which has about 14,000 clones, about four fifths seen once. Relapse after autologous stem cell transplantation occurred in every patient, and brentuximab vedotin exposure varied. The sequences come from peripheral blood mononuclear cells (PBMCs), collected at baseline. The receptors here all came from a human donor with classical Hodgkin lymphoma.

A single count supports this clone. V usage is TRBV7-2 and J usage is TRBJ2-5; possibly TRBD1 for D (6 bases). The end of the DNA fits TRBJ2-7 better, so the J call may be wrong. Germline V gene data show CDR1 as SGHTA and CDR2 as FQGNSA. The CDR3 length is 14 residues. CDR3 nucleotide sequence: TGTGCCAGCAGCTTAGCGGGGGCAGACTACGAGCAGTACTTC. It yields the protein CASSLAGADYEQYF.

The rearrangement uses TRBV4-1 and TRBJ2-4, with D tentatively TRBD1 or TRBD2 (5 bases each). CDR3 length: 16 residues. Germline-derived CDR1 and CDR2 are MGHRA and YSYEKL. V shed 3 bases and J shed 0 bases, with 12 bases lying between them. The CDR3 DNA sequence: TGCGCCAGCAGCCATGGAACCGGGACAGCCAAAAACATTCAGTACTTC. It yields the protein CASSHGTGTAKNIQYF.

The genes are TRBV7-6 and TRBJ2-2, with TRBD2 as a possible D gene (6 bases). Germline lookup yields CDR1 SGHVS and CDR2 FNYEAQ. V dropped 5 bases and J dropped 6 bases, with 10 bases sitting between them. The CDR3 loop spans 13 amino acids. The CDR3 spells CASSLTSSGELFF. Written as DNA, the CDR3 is TGTGCCAGCAGCCTGACTAGTTCCGGGGAGCTGTTTTTT.

The chain's CDR3 is CASSPAGGLSNQPQHF. In DNA, the CDR3 is TGTGCCAGCAGCCCCGCGGGGGGGCTTAGCAATCAGCCCCAGCATTTT. This chain links TRBV5-6 with TRBJ1-5; maybe TRBD1 (6 bases). Per the germline V gene, CDR1 is SGHDT and CDR2 is YYEEEE. This CDR3 has 16 amino acids. The V end lost 4 bases, the J end lost 0 bases, and 14 bases lay between the germline ends.

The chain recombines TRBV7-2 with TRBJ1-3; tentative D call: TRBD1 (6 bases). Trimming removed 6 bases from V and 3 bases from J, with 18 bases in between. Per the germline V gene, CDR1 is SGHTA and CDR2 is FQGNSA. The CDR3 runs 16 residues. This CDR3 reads CASRPRQDFGGNTIYF. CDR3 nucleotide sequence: TGTGCCAGCAGACCCAGACAGGATTTCGGTGGAAACACCATATATTTT. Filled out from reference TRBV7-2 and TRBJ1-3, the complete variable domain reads GAGVSQSPSNKVTEKGKDVELRCDPISGHTALYWYRQSLGQGLEFLIYFQGNSAPDKSGLPSDRFSAERTGGSVSTLTIQRTQQEDSAVYLCASRPRQDFGGNTIYFGEGSWLTVV.

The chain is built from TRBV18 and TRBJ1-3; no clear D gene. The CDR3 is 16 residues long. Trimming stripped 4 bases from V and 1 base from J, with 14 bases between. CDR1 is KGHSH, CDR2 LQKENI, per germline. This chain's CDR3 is CASSRLLSGSGNTIYF. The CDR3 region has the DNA TGTGCCAGCTCACGTCTTCTGTCGGGGTCTGGAAACACCATATATTTT.

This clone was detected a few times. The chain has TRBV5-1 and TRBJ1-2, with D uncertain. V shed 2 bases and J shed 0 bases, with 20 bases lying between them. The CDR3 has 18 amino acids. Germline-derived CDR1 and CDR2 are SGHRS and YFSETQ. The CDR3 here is CASSFTGIYSQANYGYTF. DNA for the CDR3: TGCGCCAGCAGCTTTACCGGTATCTACTCCCAAGCTAACTATGGCTACACCTTC.

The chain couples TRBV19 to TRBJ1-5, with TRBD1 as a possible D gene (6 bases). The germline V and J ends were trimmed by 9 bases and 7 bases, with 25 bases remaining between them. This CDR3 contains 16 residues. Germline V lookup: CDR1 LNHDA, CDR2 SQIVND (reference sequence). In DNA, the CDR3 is TGTGCCAGACGCCCTCAGGGACAAGGGGCCAAACAGCCCCAGCATTTT. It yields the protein CARRPQGQGAKQPQHF. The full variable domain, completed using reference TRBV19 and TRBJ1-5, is DGGITQSPKYLFRKEGQNVTLSCEQNLNHDAMYWYRQDPGQGLRLIYYSQIVNDFQKGDIAEGYSVSREKKESFPLTVTSAQKNPTAFYLCARRPQGQGAKQPQHFGDGTRLSIL.

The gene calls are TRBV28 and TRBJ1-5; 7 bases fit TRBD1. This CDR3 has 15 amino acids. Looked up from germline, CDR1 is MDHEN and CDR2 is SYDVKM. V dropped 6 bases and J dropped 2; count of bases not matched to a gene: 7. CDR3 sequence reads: CASSGGGAGNQPQHF. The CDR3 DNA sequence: TGTGCCAGCAGCGGAGGGGGCGCGGGCAATCAGCCCCAGCATTTT.

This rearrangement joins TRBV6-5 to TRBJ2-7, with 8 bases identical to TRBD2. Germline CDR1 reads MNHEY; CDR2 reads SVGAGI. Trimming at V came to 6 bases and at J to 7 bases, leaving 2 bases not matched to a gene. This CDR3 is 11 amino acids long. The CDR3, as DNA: TGTGCCAGCAGCGGGAGGGCGGAGCAGTACTTC. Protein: CASSGRAEQYF.

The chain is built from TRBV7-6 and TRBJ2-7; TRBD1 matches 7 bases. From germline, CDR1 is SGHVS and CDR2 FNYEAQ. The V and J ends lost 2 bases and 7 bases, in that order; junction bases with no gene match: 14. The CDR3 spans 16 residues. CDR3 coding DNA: TGTGCCAGCAGCTTAACAGGGGTCCAAAGTACTAGGGAGCAGTACTTC. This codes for CASSLTGVQSTREQYF.

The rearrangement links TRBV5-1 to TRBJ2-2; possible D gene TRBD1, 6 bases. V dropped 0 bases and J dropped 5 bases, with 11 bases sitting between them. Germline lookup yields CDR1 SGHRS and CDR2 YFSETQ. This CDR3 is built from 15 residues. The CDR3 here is CASSLAPQGTGELFF. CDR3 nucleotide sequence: TGCGCCAGCAGCTTGGCGCCCCAGGGGACCGGGGAGCTGTTTTTT. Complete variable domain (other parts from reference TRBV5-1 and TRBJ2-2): KAGVTQTPRYLIKTRGQQVTLSCSPISGHRSVSWYQQTPGQGLQFLFEYFSETQRNKGNFPGRFSGRQFSNSRSEMNVSTLELGDSALYLCASSLAPQGTGELFFGEGSRLTVL.

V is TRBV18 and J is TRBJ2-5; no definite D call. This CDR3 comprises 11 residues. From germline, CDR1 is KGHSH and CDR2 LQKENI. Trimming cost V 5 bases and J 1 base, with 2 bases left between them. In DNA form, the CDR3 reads TGTGCCAGCTCAACCCAAGAGACCCAGTACTTC. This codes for CASSTQETQYF.

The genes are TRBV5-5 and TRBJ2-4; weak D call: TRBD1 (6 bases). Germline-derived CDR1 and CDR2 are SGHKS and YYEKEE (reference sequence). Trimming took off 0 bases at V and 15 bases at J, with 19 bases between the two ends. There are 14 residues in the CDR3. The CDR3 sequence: CASSLVAGQGRRYF. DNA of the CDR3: TGTGCCAGCAGCTTGGTTGCAGGGCAGGGGCGGAGGTACTTC.

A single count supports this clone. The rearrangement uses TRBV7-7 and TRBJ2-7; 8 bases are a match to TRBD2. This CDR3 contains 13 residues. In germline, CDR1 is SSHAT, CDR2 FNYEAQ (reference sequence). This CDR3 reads CDRERGLSYEQYF. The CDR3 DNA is TGTGACCGAGAGCGGGGGCTCTCCTACGAGCAGTACTTC.

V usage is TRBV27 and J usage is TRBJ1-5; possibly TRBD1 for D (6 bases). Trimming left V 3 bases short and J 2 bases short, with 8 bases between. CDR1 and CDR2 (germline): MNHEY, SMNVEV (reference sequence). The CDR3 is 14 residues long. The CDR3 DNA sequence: TGTGCCAGCAGTTTGAGGGGGGGCAATCAGCCCCAGCATTTT. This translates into CASSLRGGNQPQHF.

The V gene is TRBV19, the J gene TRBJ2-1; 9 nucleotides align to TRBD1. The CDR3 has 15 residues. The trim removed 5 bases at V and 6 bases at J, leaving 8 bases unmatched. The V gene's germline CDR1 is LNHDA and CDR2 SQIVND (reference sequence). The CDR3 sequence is CASSSRTGVGNEQFF. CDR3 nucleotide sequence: TGTGCCAGTAGTTCACGGACAGGGGTTGGCAATGAGCAGTTCTTC.

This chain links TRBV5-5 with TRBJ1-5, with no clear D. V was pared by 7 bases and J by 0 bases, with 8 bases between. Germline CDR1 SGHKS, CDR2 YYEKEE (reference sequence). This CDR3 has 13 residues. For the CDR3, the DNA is TGTGCCAGCGGGTGGGCTAGCAATCAGCCCCAGCATTTT. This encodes CASGWASNQPQHF.

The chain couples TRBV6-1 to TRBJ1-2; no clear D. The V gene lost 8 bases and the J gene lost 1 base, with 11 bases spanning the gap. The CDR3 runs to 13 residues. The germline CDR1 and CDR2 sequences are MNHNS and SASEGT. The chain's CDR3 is CASLRRSNYGYTF. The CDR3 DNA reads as TGTGCCAGCTTACGGCGAAGTAACTATGGCTACACCTTC.

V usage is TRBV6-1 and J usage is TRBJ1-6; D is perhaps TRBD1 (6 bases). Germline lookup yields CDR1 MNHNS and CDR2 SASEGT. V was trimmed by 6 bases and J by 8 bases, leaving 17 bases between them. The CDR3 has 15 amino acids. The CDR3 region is CASRLLQGNHSPLHF. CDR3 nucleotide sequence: TGTGCCAGCAGATTACTCCAGGGGAACCATTCACCCCTCCACTTT.

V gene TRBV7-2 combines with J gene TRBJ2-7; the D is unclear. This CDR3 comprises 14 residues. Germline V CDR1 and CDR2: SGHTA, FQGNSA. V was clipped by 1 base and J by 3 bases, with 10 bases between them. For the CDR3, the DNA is TGTGCCAGCAGCTTAGATCTATTCGACTACGAGCAGTACTTC. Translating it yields CASSLDLFDYEQYF.

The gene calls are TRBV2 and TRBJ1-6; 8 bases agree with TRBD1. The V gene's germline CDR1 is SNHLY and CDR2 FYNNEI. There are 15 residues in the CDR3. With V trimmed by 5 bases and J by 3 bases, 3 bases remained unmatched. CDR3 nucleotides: TGTGCCAGCAGTCCCGGACAGGGCTATAATTCACCCCTCCACTTT. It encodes CASSPGQGYNSPLHF.

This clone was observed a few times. CDR3 sequence: CASKWGDWVQGQPQHF. The CDR3 DNA reads as TGTGCCAGCAAATGGGGGGATTGGGTGCAAGGTCAGCCCCAGCATTTT. The chain carries TRBV6-6 and TRBJ1-5, with D perhaps matching TRBD1 (5 bases). V lost 7 bases and J lost 6, with 22 bases in between. Germline V gives CDR1 MNHNY, CDR2 SVGAGI (reference sequence). This CDR3 contains 16 residues.

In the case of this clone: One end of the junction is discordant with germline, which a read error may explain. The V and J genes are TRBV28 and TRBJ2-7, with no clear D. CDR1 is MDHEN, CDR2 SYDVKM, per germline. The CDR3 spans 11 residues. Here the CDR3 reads CASSYRAESNF. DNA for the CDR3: TGTGCCAGCAGTTACCGCGCTGAATCAAACTTC.